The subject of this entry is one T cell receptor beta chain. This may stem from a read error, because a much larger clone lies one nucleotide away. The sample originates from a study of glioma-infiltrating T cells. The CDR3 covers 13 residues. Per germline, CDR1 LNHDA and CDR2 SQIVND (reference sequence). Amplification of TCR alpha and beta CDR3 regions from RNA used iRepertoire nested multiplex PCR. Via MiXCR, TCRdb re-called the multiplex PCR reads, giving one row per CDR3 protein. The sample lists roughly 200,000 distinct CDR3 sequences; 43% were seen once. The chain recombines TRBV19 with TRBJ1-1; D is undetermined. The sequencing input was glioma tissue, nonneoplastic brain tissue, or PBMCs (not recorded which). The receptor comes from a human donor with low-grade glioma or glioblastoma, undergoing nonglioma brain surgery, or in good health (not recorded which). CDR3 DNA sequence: TGTGCCGCATCGTGGGGAGGGAACATTGAAGCTTTCTTT. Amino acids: CAASWGGNIEAFF.